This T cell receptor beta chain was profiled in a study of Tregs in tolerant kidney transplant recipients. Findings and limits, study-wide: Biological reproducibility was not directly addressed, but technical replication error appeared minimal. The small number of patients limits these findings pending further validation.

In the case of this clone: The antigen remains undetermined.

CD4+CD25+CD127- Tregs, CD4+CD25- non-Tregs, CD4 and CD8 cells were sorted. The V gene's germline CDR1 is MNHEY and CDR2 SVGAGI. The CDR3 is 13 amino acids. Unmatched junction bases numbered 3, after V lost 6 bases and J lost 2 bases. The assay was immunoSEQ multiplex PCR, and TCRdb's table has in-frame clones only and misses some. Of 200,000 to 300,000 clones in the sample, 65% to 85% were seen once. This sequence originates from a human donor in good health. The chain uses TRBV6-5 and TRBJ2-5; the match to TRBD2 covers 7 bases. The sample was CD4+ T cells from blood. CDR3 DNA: TGTGCCAGCAGACCTAGCGGACAAGAGACCCAGTACTTC. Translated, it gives CASRPSGQETQYF.